Shown below are 18 T cell receptor beta chains from a single sample sequenced in a study of blood T cell repertoires in COVID-19. TCRdb keeps only in-frame clones here, not all; method: immunoSEQ multiplex PCR. Here the sample spans some 250,000 clones, approximately 91% being singletons. The sequencing input was PBMCs or T cells enriched from blood (not recorded which). The receptor set was obtained from a human donor in a cohort exposed to, infected with or recovered from COVID-19 (not recorded which). The donor label of this sample is uncertain.

This chain uses TRBV7-2 with TRBJ2-3, with a possible D match to TRBD2 (7 bases). V lost 0 bases, J lost 1 base, and 11 bases lay in between. Germline loops: CDR1 SGHTA, CDR2 FQGNSA. The CDR3 totals 16 residues. CDR3: CASSLAGGRGTDTQYF. CDR3 sequence (DNA): TGTGCCAGCAGCTTAGCCGGGGGGCGCGGCACAGATACGCAGTATTTT.

The chain recombines TRBV5-1 with TRBJ1-1, with D possibly being TRBD1 (5 bases). The CDR3 covers 14 residues. Trimming pared 6 bases from V and 2 bases from J, leaving 14 bases between. Germline lookup yields CDR1 SGHRS and CDR2 YFSETQ. CDR3 loop: CASNSAQGNTEAFF. For the CDR3, the DNA is TGCGCCAGCAACTCTGCCCAGGGAAACACTGAAGCTTTCTTT.

The genes are TRBV19 and TRBJ2-7, with D maybe TRBD1 (5 bases). The length of the CDR3 is 13 residues. Germline V lookup: CDR1 LNHDA, CDR2 SQIVND (reference sequence). The ends were cut back, 6 bases at V and 1 base at J, with 10 bases in the middle. The CDR3 is CASSPTDSYEQYF. CDR3 DNA sequence: TGTGCCAGTAGCCCGACAGATTCCTACGAGCAGTACTTC.

This clone was seen a handful of times. The chain uses TRBV24-1 and TRBJ1-2, with TRBD1 matching 7 bases. J lost 0 bases, V lost 4 bases, and 10 bases had no gene match. This CDR3 comprises 17 residues. Germline V gene lookup returns CDR1 KGHDR and CDR2 SFDVKD. The CDR3 DNA is TGTGCCACCAGTGACCCAAACGAGGACAGGACTAACTATGGCTACACCTTC. This translates into CATSDPNEDRTNYGYTF.

The rearrangement joins TRBV30 to TRBJ1-1; 8 nucleotides align to TRBD1. J gave up 1 base and V 8 bases, and 3 bases lay outside the gene matches. The CDR3 runs 12 residues. CDR1 is GTSNPN, CDR2 SVGIG, per germline (reference sequence). The CDR3 loop is CAQDRANTEAFF. The CDR3 region has the DNA TGTGCCCAGGACAGGGCGAACACTGAAGCTTTCTTT.

The V call is TRBV5-1, the J call TRBJ2-5; weak D call: TRBD1 (5 bases). Trimming removed 0 bases from V and 0 bases from J, with 9 bases in between. CDR1 is SGHRS and CDR2 is YFSETQ in the germline V gene. The CDR3 totals 15 residues. The CDR3 protein is CASSLGAGNQETQYF. The CDR3 DNA follows: TGCGCCAGCAGCTTGGGTGCAGGGAACCAAGAGACCCAGTACTTC.

V gene TRBV7-9 combines with J gene TRBJ2-7, with D tentatively TRBD2 (6 bases). Per the germline V gene, CDR1 is SEHNR and CDR2 is FQNEAQ (reference sequence). The V end lost 5 bases, the J end lost 12 bases, and 17 bases lay between the germline ends. The CDR3 is made up of 12 amino acids. The CDR3 DNA is TGTGCCAGCAGCCAGGCCGGGAGCTATCCGTACTTC. Protein sequence: CASSQAGSYPYF.

The J gene is TRBJ1-6, the V gene TRBV19; perhaps TRBD1 as D (6 bases). The CDR3 totals 16 residues. Trimming took 4 bases from V and 0 from J, leaving 10 bases between them. The germline V gene encodes CDR1 LNHDA and CDR2 SQIVND (reference sequence). The CDR3 DNA reads as TGTGCCAGTAGTACCACAGGGAGCTCCTATAATTCACCCCTCCACTTT. Protein: CASSTTGSSYNSPLHF.

The chain is built from TRBV5-1 and TRBJ2-7; TRBD1 might be the D (6 bases). This CDR3 contains 12 residues. Deletions cut 2 bases from V and 3 bases from J, with 6 bases between. Germline CDR1 is SGHRS and CDR2 is YFSETQ. The CDR3 spells CASSLQGYEQYF. CDR3 nucleotide sequence: TGCGCCAGCAGCTTACAGGGCTACGAGCAGTACTTC.

The gene calls are TRBV7-2 and TRBJ1-5; 8 bases line up with TRBD1. This CDR3 spans 15 amino acids. Per the germline V gene, CDR1 is SGHTA and CDR2 is FQGNSA. J gave up 7 bases and V 1 base, and 6 bases lay outside the gene matches. CDR3: CASSLGLDRAQPQHF. In DNA form, the CDR3 reads TGTGCCAGCAGCTTAGGATTGGACAGGGCCCAGCCCCAGCATTTT.

This clone has just a few counts. This chain links TRBV7-9 with TRBJ1-2; a weak D match, TRBD1 (5 bases). The CDR3 is made up of 11 amino acids. From germline, CDR1 is SEHNR and CDR2 FQNEAQ (reference sequence). Trimming pared 3 bases from V and 6 bases from J, leaving 5 bases between. DNA for the CDR3: TGTGCCAGCAGCTTCAGGGATGGCTACACCTTC. It yields the protein CASSFRDGYTF.

The chain has TRBV5-1 and TRBJ2-1, with 14 nucleotides matching TRBD2. Germline V CDR1 and CDR2: SGHRS, YFSETQ. This CDR3 has 16 residues. Losses at the gene ends were 5 bases for V and 7 bases for J; bases not matched to a gene: 8. The CDR3: CASSYGLAGGRNEQFF. Written as DNA, the CDR3 is TGCGCCAGCAGTTATGGACTAGCGGGGGGACGAAATGAGCAGTTCTTC.

The chain joins TRBV13 to TRBJ1-3; the D gene is possibly TRBD1 (5 bases). Germline V lookup: CDR1 PRHDT, CDR2 FYEKMQ (reference sequence). Trimming pared 7 bases from V and 7 bases from J, leaving 17 bases between. The CDR3 is 14 amino acids. CDR3 amino acids: CASTFLRGGNTIYF. CDR3 nucleotides: TGTGCCAGCACCTTCTTAAGGGGAGGGAACACCATATATTTT.

This clone appeared once. V is TRBV24-1 and J is TRBJ1-5; D remains unclear. CDR1 and CDR2 (germline): KGHDR, SFDVKD. The CDR3 runs to 13 residues. The ends were cut back, 5 bases at V and 2 bases at J, with 6 bases in the middle. The CDR3 bases are TGTGCCACCAGTGGGGCCGGCAATCAGCCCCAGCATTTT. Translating gives CATSGAGNQPQHF.

In nucleotides, the CDR3 is TGTGCCAGCAGCTCGGATTCCAGGGGGTACGGCTACACCTTC. Its protein is CASSSDSRGYGYTF. The V gene is TRBV7-6, the J gene TRBJ1-2, with 7 bases that match TRBD1. Germline V lookup: CDR1 SGHVS, CDR2 FNYEAQ. CDR3 size: 14 residues. Trimming took 4 bases from V and 8 from J; bases not matched to a gene: 10.

V usage is TRBV7-8 and J usage is TRBJ2-5, with a weak D call TRBD1 (6 bases). The germline V gene encodes CDR1 SGHVS and CDR2 FQNEAQ. The CDR3 runs 13 residues. The V gene lost 5 bases and the J gene lost 2 bases, with 9 bases spanning the gap. CDR3 loop: CASSPGTQETQYF. As DNA, the CDR3 is TGTGCCAGCAGCCCCGGGACACAAGAGACCCAGTACTTC.

The genes are TRBV4-1 and TRBJ1-2; D not certain. V was trimmed by 1 base and J by 5 bases, leaving 14 bases between them. CDR3 length equals 15 residues. Germline CDR1 and CDR2: MGHRA and YSYEKL. The CDR3 DNA follows: TGCGCCAGCAGCCAAGTCCGGGGTAACTCATATGGCTACACCTTC. This translates into CASSQVRGNSYGYTF.

In the case of this clone: The same CDR3 can be traced to other DNA sequences in this sample. The gene calls are TRBV6-5 and TRBJ2-7; 10 nucleotides match TRBD1. This CDR3 spans 15 amino acids. Germline assignment: CDR1 MNHEY and CDR2 SVGAGI. The V and J ends lost 4 bases and 2 bases, in that order; junction bases with no gene match: 5. For the CDR3, the DNA is TGTGCCAGCAGTTCCCCGGGACAGGGGACCTACGAGCAGTACTTC. This codes for CASSSPGQGTYEQYF.